A selection of T cell receptor beta chains follows, all from one sample in a study of T-cell reconstitution after alpha-beta-depleted transplantation in children. A single record per CDR3 protein comes from TCRdb applying MiXCR to the PCR reads. The table shows 210,000 or so distinct CDR3 sequences, with roughly 9% occurring only once. Sequencing used PBMCs from the stem cell graft donor, obtained from the stem cell graft. These receptors all come from a human donor who donated a stem cell graft to a child with acute lymphoblastic leukemia. Each CDR3 is given with its conserved first and last residue. D genes are given only for firm matches. Expanded clones get a size class; other rows say once, few or many, or leave the size out.

TRBJ2-7 | - | many | TRBV11-2 | TGTGCCAGCAGCTTTTCATCGGACTCCTCATACGAGCAGTACTTC | CASSFSSDSSYEQYF
TRBJ2-3 | - | many | TRBV7-2 | TGTGCCAGCAGGGGTCCTCAGGGTGAGCGGCAGTATTTT | CASRGPQGERQYF
TRBJ2-7 | - | few | TRBV6-2/TRBV6-3 | TGTGCCAGCACCAACCAGGGAAGAGGCTACGAGCAGTACTTC | CASTNQGRGYEQYF
TRBJ2-1 | - | many | TRBV5-1 | TGCGCCAGCAGCTTGTCGGCGGGGCCCTACAATGAGCAGTTCTTC | CASSLSAGPYNEQFF
TRBJ2-1 | TRBD2 | many | TRBV5-1 | TGCGCCAGCAGCTTGGTAGCGGGGGGCTTGAATGAGCAGTTCTTC | CASSLVAGGLNEQFF
TRBJ1-5 | - | few | TRBV20-1 | TGCAGTGCTAGCAGGGACACTAGCAATCAGCCCCAGCATTTT | CSASRDTSNQPQHF
TRBJ1-1 | - | - | TRBV3-1 | TGTGCCAGCAGCCAAGTCGGGACGATGAACACTGAAGCTTTCTTT | CASSQVGTMNTEAFF
TRBJ1-4 | - | few | TRBV20-1 | TGCAGTGCTCCCGGGGACGGGAATGAAAAACTGTTTTTT | CSAPGDGNEKLFF
TRBJ2-1 | - | many | TRBV5-1 | TGCGCCAGCAGCTTGTATTCAGGGAGTGAGCAGTTCTTC | CASSLYSGSEQFF
TRBJ2-3 | - | few | TRBV11-3 | TGTGCCAGCAGCTTACGGGACGAGTTGGATACGCAGTATTTT | CASSLRDELDTQYF
TRBJ2-2 | - | many | TRBV20-1 | TGCAGTGCTCCACCCGTAGCTAAGACCGGGGAGCTGTTTTTT | CSAPPVAKTGELFF
TRBJ2-7 | TRBD2 | few | TRBV9 | TGTGCCAGCAGCGAGCCGAAGGCGGGGGGATCATACGAGCAGTACTTC | CASSEPKAGGSYEQYF
TRBJ1-2 | TRBD1 | few | TRBV5-1 | TGCGCCAGCAGAACTGGACAGGCTCTCTATGGCTACACCTTC | CASRTGQALYGYTF
TRBJ1-6 | - | many | TRBV12-3/TRBV12-4 | TGTGCCAGCAGTTTACGGCAGGGAGATAATTCACCCCTCCACTTT | CASSLRQGDNSPLHF